The 8 T cell receptor beta chains below come from one sample, sequenced in a study of regulatory T cells in long-lasting Graves disease. The time point is: newly diagnosed GD, antithyroid drugs for less than 3 months. TCR sequences were obtained from RNA taken from PBMCs. Both iRepertoire HTBI primers and Arm-PCR of CDR3 regions were used to build the TCR beta libraries. MiXCR, applied by TCRdb to the multiplex PCR reads, yields one record per CDR3 protein. The data contain a few hundred thousand distinct CDR3 sequences, roughly a fifth of them singletons. The same sample was also studied in work on T cells in Graves' hyperthyroidism and ophthalmopathy.

The source material was peripheral blood mononuclear cells (PBMCs), sampled at new diagnosis, from a patient treated with antithyroid drugs. The receptors were sampled from a woman between 25 and 40 years old with Graves disease.

This chain joins TRBV19 and TRBJ2-2; D not resolved. CDR1 is LNHDA, CDR2 SQIVND, per germline (reference sequence). V was trimmed by 3 bases and J by 3 bases, leaving 8 bases between them. The CDR3 loop spans 14 amino acids. DNA for the CDR3: TGTGCCAGTAGTATCCCCGCTCACACCGGGGAGCTGTTTTTT. Residues: CASSIPAHTGELFF.

This clonotype was counted many times. The chain is built from TRBV7-8 and TRBJ2-3, with 9 bases lining up with TRBD1. The germline CDR1 and CDR2 sequences are SGHVS and FQNEAQ. The V gene end was trimmed by 5 bases and the J gene end by 0 bases; junction bases not matched to a gene: 6. This CDR3 has 16 residues. CDR3 nucleotide sequence: TGTGCCAGCAGCATACAGACAGGGGGGAGCACAGATACGCAGTATTTT. This gives the protein CASSIQTGGSTDTQYF.

Ten or more counts support this clonotype. This rearrangement joins TRBV20-1 to TRBJ1-2, with D possibly being TRBD1 (5 bases). Germline V gene sequence: CDR1 DFQATT, CDR2 SNEGSKA (reference sequence). There are 14 residues in the CDR3. V gave up 1 base and J gave up 0 bases, with 9 bases separating them. The CDR3 sequence is CSARVQDTNYGYTF. The CDR3 region has the DNA TGCAGTGCTAGAGTCCAGGACACTAACTATGGCTACACCTTC.

This clonotype was detected ten times or more. The genes are TRBV7-9 and TRBJ1-1; the D is unclear. The CDR3 totals 11 residues. Germline V gives CDR1 SEHNR, CDR2 FQNEAQ (reference sequence). Trimming removed 5 bases from V and 6 bases from J, with 7 bases in between. CDR3 region: CASSAEAEAFF. CDR3 sequence (DNA): TGTGCCAGCAGCGCCGAGGCTGAAGCTTTCTTT. Together with reference TRBV7-9 and TRBJ1-1, the CDR3 gives the full variable domain: DTGVSQNPRHKITKRGQNVTFRCDPISEHNRLYWYRQTLGQGPEFLTYFQNEAQLEKSRLLSDRFSAERPKGSFSTLEIQRTEQGDSAMYLCASSAEAEAFFGQGTRLTVV.

This clonotype was recorded at least ten times. DNA of the CDR3: TGTGCCAGCAGCTTAACTGTACAGAAGTTTGATTACAATGAGCAGTTCTTC. This codes for CASSLTVQKFDYNEQFF. The rearrangement uses TRBV7-9 and TRBJ2-1; D gene uncertain. The CDR3 length is 17 residues. Germline CDR1 reads SEHNR; CDR2 reads FQNEAQ (reference sequence). Between the trimmed V and J ends, which lost 2 bases and 4 bases, there was a span of 18 bases.

The table lists this clonotype with many counts. The V and J genes are TRBV11-3 and TRBJ1-4; 9 bases align to TRBD1. This CDR3 has 16 amino acids. CDR1 is SGHNT and CDR2 is YENEEA in the germline V gene. The V segment lost 2 bases and the J segment 5 bases; nucleotides outside the gene matches: 6. This CDR3 reads CASSLNTGQGNEKLFF. DNA for the CDR3: TGTGCCAGCAGCTTAAATACGGGACAGGGCAATGAAAAACTGTTTTTT.

This clonotype was recorded many times. CDR3 coding DNA: TGTGCCAGCAGTTCCCCGACAGGGGGGCTTGAAGCTTTCTTT. Translation: CASSSPTGGLEAFF. The rearrangement links TRBV28 to TRBJ1-1; 9 bases align to TRBD1. Germline V gene data show CDR1 as MDHEN and CDR2 as SYDVKM. J lost 7 bases, V lost 4 bases, and 7 bases had no gene match. The CDR3 is 14 amino acids.

This clonotype was seen repeatedly, ten times or more. This rearrangement joins TRBV30 to TRBJ1-4; 10 bases line up with TRBD1. The CDR3 runs to 17 residues. Germline V CDR1 and CDR2: GTSNPN, SVGIG (reference sequence). V dropped 0 bases and J dropped 1; count of bases not matched to a gene: 5. Here the CDR3 reads CAWSVRTGGVTNEKLFF. The CDR3 DNA follows: TGTGCCTGGAGTGTAAGGACAGGGGGAGTAACTAATGAAAAACTGTTTTTT.